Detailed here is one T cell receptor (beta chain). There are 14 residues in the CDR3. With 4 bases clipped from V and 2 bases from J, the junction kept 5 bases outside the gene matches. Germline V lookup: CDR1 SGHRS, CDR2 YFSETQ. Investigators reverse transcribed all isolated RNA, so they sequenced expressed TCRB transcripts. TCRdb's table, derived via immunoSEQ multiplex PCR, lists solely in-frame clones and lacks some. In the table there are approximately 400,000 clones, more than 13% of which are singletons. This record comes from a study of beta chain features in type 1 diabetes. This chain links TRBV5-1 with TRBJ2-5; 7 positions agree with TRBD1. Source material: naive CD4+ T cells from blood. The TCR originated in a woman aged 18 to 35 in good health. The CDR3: CASSRQGIQETQYF. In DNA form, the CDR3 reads TGCGCCAGCAGCCGACAGGGTATTCAAGAGACCCAGTACTTC.